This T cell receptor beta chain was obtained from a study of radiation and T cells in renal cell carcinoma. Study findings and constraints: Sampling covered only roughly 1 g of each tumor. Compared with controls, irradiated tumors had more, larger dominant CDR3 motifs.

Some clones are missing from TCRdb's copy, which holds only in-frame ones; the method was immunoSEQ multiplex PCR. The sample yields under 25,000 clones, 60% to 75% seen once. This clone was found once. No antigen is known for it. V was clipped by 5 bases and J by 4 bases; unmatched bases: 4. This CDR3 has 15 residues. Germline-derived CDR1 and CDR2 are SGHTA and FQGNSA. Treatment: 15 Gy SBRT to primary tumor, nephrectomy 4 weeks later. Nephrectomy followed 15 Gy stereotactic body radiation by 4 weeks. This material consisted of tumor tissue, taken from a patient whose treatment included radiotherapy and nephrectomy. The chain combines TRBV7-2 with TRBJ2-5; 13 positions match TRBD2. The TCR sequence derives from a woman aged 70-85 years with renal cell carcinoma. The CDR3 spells CASSPRTSGGETQYF. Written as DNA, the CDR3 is TGTGCCAGCAGCCCGCGGACTAGCGGGGGAGAGACCCAGTACTTC.